A selection of T cell receptor beta chains follows, all from one sample in a study of T cells in Graves' hyperthyroidism and ophthalmopathy. One entry per CDR3 protein results from TCRdb running MiXCR on the multiplex PCR reads. The sample lists about 420,000 distinct CDR3 sequences; approximately 14% were seen once. The material sequenced was blood. These receptors originate from a woman aged 18-30 years with Graves' hyperthyroidism. Both conserved end residues are part of each CDR3. The order of the fields is CDR3 protein, CDR3 DNA, CDR3 length, V gene, J gene, D gene, clone size. D genes are given only for firm matches. Clone size, where shown, is once, few, many, or a class for clones that have expanded.

CDR3: CASSLIYGTGCLCNQPQHF
DNA: TGTGCCAGCAGCTTAATTTATGGGACAGGGTGTTTGTGCAATCAGCCCCAGCATTTT
length: 19
V: TRBV7-3
J: TRBJ1-5
D: TRBD1
size: few

CDR3: CASSVSGRAEEGQYF
DNA: TGTGCCAGCAGCGTTAGCGGGAGGGCCGAGGAAGGGCAGTATTTT
length: 15
V: TRBV11-3
J: TRBJ2-3
D: TRBD2
size: -

CDR3: CASSLTGTNTQYF
DNA: TGTGCCAGCAGCTTGACGGGGACTAATACGCAGTATTTT
length: 13
V: TRBV28
J: TRBJ2-3
D: TRBD2
size: many

CDR3: CASSPKTGGTEAFF
DNA: TGTGCCAGCAGTCCCAAGACAGGGGGGACTGAAGCTTTCTTT
length: 14
V: TRBV2
J: TRBJ1-1
D: TRBD1
size: -

CDR3: CASSDSLADASGELFF
DNA: TGTGCCAGCAGTGACTCGCTAGCGGATGCTTCCGGGGAGCTGTTTTTT
length: 16
V: TRBV2
J: TRBJ2-2
D: TRBD2
size: -

CDR3: CASSSGQGYEQYF
DNA: TGTGCCAGCAGCTCGGGACAGGGGTACGAGCAGTACTTC
length: 13
V: TRBV2
J: TRBJ2-7
D: TRBD1
size: many

CDR3: CASSTLLGEQYF
DNA: TGTGCCAGTAGTACCCTATTGGGTGAGCAGTACTTC
length: 12
V: TRBV19
J: TRBJ2-7
D: -
size: -

CDR3: CASRREGGAYEQYF
DNA: TGTGCCAGCAGACGGGAGGGAGGCGCCTACGAGCAGTACTTC
length: 14
V: TRBV27
J: TRBJ2-7
D: TRBD2
size: -

CDR3: CASRAPFLAGILTDTQYF
DNA: TGTGCCAGCAGAGCACCGTTTCTAGCGGGGATCCTCACAGATACGCAGTATTTT
length: 18
V: TRBV2
J: TRBJ2-3
D: TRBD2
size: many

CDR3: CAISAGTVRLPTEAFF
DNA: TGTGCCATCAGTGCGGGGACAGTCCGCCTTCCTACTGAAGCTTTCTTT
length: 16
V: TRBV10-3
J: TRBJ1-1
D: TRBD1
size: many

CDR3: CAISELGEQYF
DNA: TGTGCCATCAGTGAGCTGGGCGAGCAGTACTTC
length: 11
V: TRBV10-3
J: TRBJ2-7
D: -
size: -

CDR3: CASSTGGLSPLHF
DNA: TGTGCCAGCAGTACAGGGGGTCTATCACCCCTCCACTTT
length: 13
V: TRBV28
J: TRBJ1-6
D: TRBD1
size: many

CDR3: CATSDPSLPHGYTF
DNA: TGTGCCACCAGTGATCCATCTTTACCCCATGGCTACACCTTC
length: 14
V: TRBV24-1
J: TRBJ1-2
D: -
size: few

CDR3: CSARDPNMNTEAFF
DNA: TGCAGTGCTAGAGATCCCAATATGAACACTGAAGCTTTCTTT
length: 14
V: TRBV20-1
J: TRBJ1-1
D: -
size: many

CDR3: CASSERGRLSGNTIYF
DNA: TGTGCCAGCAGCGAAAGGGGACGGCTCTCTGGAAACACCATATATTTT
length: 16
V: TRBV9
J: TRBJ1-3
D: -
size: few

CDR3: CATTLIRLGQGPDTQYF
DNA: TGTGCCACCACTCTTATCCGATTAGGACAGGGTCCTGATACGCAGTATTTT
length: 17
V: TRBV12-3/TRBV12-4
J: TRBJ2-3
D: TRBD1
size: -

CDR3: CASSEVLRDEQYF
DNA: TGCGCCAGCAGCGAGGTACTCCGCGACGAGCAGTACTTC
length: 13
V: TRBV10-2
J: TRBJ2-7
D: -
size: -

CDR3: CSASPYQGVSITQYF
DNA: TGCAGTGCTAGCCCGTATCAGGGGGTATCGATTACGCAGTATTTT
length: 15
V: TRBV20-1
J: TRBJ2-3
D: TRBD1
size: many

CDR3: CASSIRLAGGFEQFF
DNA: TGTGCCAGTAGTATCAGACTAGCGGGAGGTTTTGAGCAGTTCTTC
length: 15
V: TRBV19
J: TRBJ2-1
D: TRBD2
size: -

CDR3: CASSVIAGVGFGEQFF
DNA: TGTGCCAGCAGCGTAATAGCGGGAGTGGGGTTTGGTGAGCAGTTCTTC
length: 16
V: TRBV9
J: TRBJ2-1
D: TRBD2
size: -

CDR3: CSVETTGGRASEQYF
DNA: TGCAGCGTTGAAACAACTGGCGGGAGGGCCTCCGAGCAGTACTTC
length: 15
V: TRBV29-1
J: TRBJ2-7
D: TRBD2
size: few

CDR3: CASSYSLIQGKIPDYGYTF
DNA: TGTGCCAGCAGTTACTCGTTGATACAGGGGAAGATCCCCGACTATGGCTACACCTTC
length: 19
V: TRBV6-2/TRBV6-3
J: TRBJ1-2
D: TRBD1
size: -

CDR3: CASSLTVRPTVSPLHF
DNA: TGTGCCAGCAGCTTAACCGTACGGCCTACAGTTTCACCCCTCCACTTT
length: 16
V: TRBV7-2
J: TRBJ1-6
D: -
size: -

CDR3: CSAPGARYGYTF
DNA: TGCAGTGCTCCGGGGGCGCGATATGGCTACACCTTC
length: 12
V: TRBV20-1
J: TRBJ1-2
D: -
size: few

CDR3: CASSLGADYNQPQHF
DNA: TGTGCCAGCAGTTTAGGGGCAGATTACAATCAGCCCCAGCATTTT
length: 15
V: TRBV27
J: TRBJ1-5
D: -
size: -

CDR3: CASRVTGPNTEAFF
DNA: TGTGCCAGTCGAGTGACAGGGCCGAACACTGAAGCTTTCTTT
length: 14
V: TRBV19
J: TRBJ1-1
D: TRBD1
size: -

CDR3: CASRMHGRPYEQYF
DNA: TGTGCCAGCAGGATGCACGGACGGCCCTACGAGCAGTACTTC
length: 14
V: TRBV12-3/TRBV12-4
J: TRBJ2-7
D: -
size: many

CDR3: CASSYPPGNEQYF
DNA: TGTGCCAGCAGTTACCCCCCAGGGAACGAGCAGTACTTC
length: 13
V: TRBV6-1
J: TRBJ2-7
D: -
size: many

CDR3: CASSQQGTYTDTQYF
DNA: TGTGCCAGCAGCCAACAGGGGACCTACACAGATACGCAGTATTTT
length: 15
V: TRBV5-6
J: TRBJ2-3
D: TRBD1
size: once

CDR3: CASSYDRNEQFF
DNA: TGTGCCAGCAGTTACGACCGGAATGAGCAGTTCTTC
length: 12
V: TRBV2
J: TRBJ2-1
D: -
size: many

CDR3: CASGQGSGELFF
DNA: TGTGCCAGCGGACAGGGTTCCGGGGAGCTGTTTTTT
length: 12
V: TRBV5-1
J: TRBJ2-2
D: TRBD1
size: -

CDR3: CASSPSGRQVDEQYF
DNA: TGTGCCAGCTCACCTTCAGGGAGGCAAGTGGACGAGCAGTACTTC
length: 15
V: TRBV18
J: TRBJ2-7
D: -
size: many

CDR3: CASSSTGAANTEAFF
DNA: TGTGCCAGTAGTTCAACAGGAGCGGCGAACACTGAAGCTTTCTTT
length: 15
V: TRBV19
J: TRBJ1-1
D: -
size: -

CDR3: CASARFLGLGLDTQYF
DNA: TGTGCCAGCGCTCGGTTTTTGGGACTAGGTTTAGATACGCAGTATTTT
length: 16
V: TRBV9
J: TRBJ2-3
D: TRBD2
size: few

CDR3: CASSQGVQGAYYGYTF
DNA: TGCGCCAGCAGCCAAGGAGTCCAGGGGGCCTACTATGGCTACACCTTC
length: 16
V: TRBV4-3
J: TRBJ1-2
D: TRBD1
size: -

CDR3: CAIRGGTSGIVTYNEQFF
DNA: TGTGCCATCAGGGGGGGGACTAGCGGGATTGTAACCTACAATGAGCAGTTCTTC
length: 18
V: TRBV10-3
J: TRBJ2-1
D: TRBD2
size: -

CDR3: CASSQDVETPEQYF
DNA: TGTGCCAGCAGCCAAGATGTAGAAACCCCCGAGCAGTACTTC
length: 14
V: TRBV4-2
J: TRBJ2-7
D: -
size: few

CDR3: CASSLALGGREGFYYEQYF
DNA: TGTGCCAGCAGCTTAGCCCTAGGAGGTAGAGAGGGGTTTTACTACGAGCAGTACTTC
length: 19
V: TRBV11-2
J: TRBJ2-7
D: -
size: many

CDR3: CASSPFPHQETQYF
DNA: TGTGCCAGCTCACCATTCCCCCACCAAGAGACCCAGTACTTC
length: 14
V: TRBV18
J: TRBJ2-5
D: -
size: many

CDR3: CASSDRGLTSTNEKLFF
DNA: TGTGCCAGCAGCGACAGGGGGCTCACCTCAACTAATGAAAAACTGTTTTTT
length: 17
V: TRBV11-2
J: TRBJ1-4
D: TRBD1
size: -

CDR3: CASSPFSGTGEYGYTF
DNA: TGTGCCAGCTCACCCTTCTCCGGGACAGGGGAGTATGGCTACACCTTC
length: 16
V: TRBV18
J: TRBJ1-2
D: TRBD1
size: -

CDR3: CASSTSGRAHTDTQYF
DNA: TGTGCCAGCAGTACTAGCGGGAGGGCCCACACAGATACGCAGTATTTT
length: 16
V: TRBV28
J: TRBJ2-3
D: TRBD2
size: -